The 22 T cell receptor beta chains below all came from one sample that was sequenced in a study of response to subunit inactivated influenza vaccine. TCRdb re-derived calls from the RT-PCR reads in MiXCR, one entry per CDR3 protein. This table has 700,000 to 900,000 distinct CDR3 sequences, 21% appearing once. The sample was PBMCs from blood, taken approximately 5 days after vaccination. Receptor source: a man aged 50 or older who received an inactivated influenza vaccine.

The chain has TRBV5-6 and TRBJ2-1, with D possibly being TRBD1 (6 bases). This CDR3 is 13 amino acids long. Deletions cut 1 base from V and 8 bases from J, with 10 bases between. Germline V gene data show CDR1 as SGHDT and CDR2 as YYEEEE. The CDR3 nucleotides are TGTGCCAGCAGCTTGACAGGGATACATGAGCAGTTCTTC. Protein sequence: CASSLTGIHEQFF.

This chain joins TRBV4-2 and TRBJ2-1, with 13 bases lining up with TRBD2. The CDR3 is made up of 17 amino acids. V dropped 4 bases and J dropped 5; count of bases not matched to a gene: 8. The germline gives CDR1 LGHNA, CDR2 YNFKEQ. The CDR3 protein is CASSPTRGTSGNNEQFF. Here the CDR3 DNA reads TGTGCCAGCAGCCCAACTCGAGGGACTAGCGGGAACAATGAGCAGTTCTTC.

V and J are TRBV5-1 and TRBJ1-1, with a possible D match to TRBD1 (5 bases). Germline lookup yields CDR1 SGHRS and CDR2 YFSETQ. Between the trimmed V and J ends, which lost 3 bases and 1 base, there was a span of 13 bases. The CDR3 has 15 residues. The CDR3 reads CASSSRGLKNTEAFF. The CDR3 DNA reads as TGCGCCAGCAGCTCGAGGGGACTGAAGAACACTGAAGCTTTCTTT.

V and J are TRBV6-5 and TRBJ1-3; D may be TRBD1 (6 bases). V shed 3 bases and J shed 0 bases, with 15 bases lying between them. This CDR3 is built from 17 residues. CDR1 and CDR2 from the germline V gene are MNHEY and SVGAGI. The CDR3 region is CASSYGGRFTSGNTIYF. The CDR3 DNA sequence: TGTGCCAGCAGTTATGGGGGCCGTTTTACCTCTGGAAACACCATATATTTT.

This clonotype was seen many times. The rearrangement joins TRBV12-3 or TRBV12-4 to TRBJ1-2; D perhaps matches TRBD1 (5 bases). This CDR3 comprises 13 residues. V was clipped by 6 bases and J by 8 bases, with 16 bases between them. The CDR3 DNA reads TGTGCCAGCAGACCCCAGGCAGGGAGCGGCTACACCTTC. The encoded protein is CASRPQAGSGYTF.

The chain combines TRBV7-9 with TRBJ2-1, with 9 bases identical to TRBD2. V lost 3 bases to trimming and J lost 0 bases; unmatched junction nucleotides: 3. The CDR3 spans 16 residues. Germline CDR1 reads SEHNR; CDR2 reads FQNEAQ (reference sequence). In nucleotides, the CDR3 is TGTGCCAGCAGCTTGGAAGCGGGGGGCTCCTACAATGAGCAGTTCTTC. Translated, it gives CASSLEAGGSYNEQFF.

The sample holds many counts of this clonotype. The chain joins TRBV4-2 to TRBJ2-1; D unclear. This CDR3 is 15 amino acids long. V gave up 0 bases and J gave up 4 bases, with 10 bases separating them. Germline V gene lookup returns CDR1 LGHNA and CDR2 YNFKEQ. CDR3 in amino acids: CASSQDLVRYNEQFF. CDR3 in DNA: TGTGCCAGCAGCCAAGATCTCGTACGGTACAATGAGCAGTTCTTC.

This clonotype has a handful of counts. The chain couples TRBV7-6 to TRBJ2-2; TRBD2 is a possible D gene (5 bases). In germline, CDR1 is SGHVS, CDR2 FNYEAQ. This CDR3 contains 18 residues. Trimming pared 2 bases from V and 0 bases from J, leaving 16 bases between. The CDR3 nucleotides read TGTGCCAGCAGCTTACATTTCTGGCCCGGGGCGAACACCGGGGAGCTGTTTTTT. It is translated as CASSLHFWPGANTGELFF.

This clonotype has only a few counts. The chain has TRBV7-8 and TRBJ2-1; 7 nucleotides align to TRBD2. J was trimmed by 3 bases and V by 1 base; bases with no gene match: 3. The CDR3 spans 15 residues. The V gene's germline CDR1 is SGHVS and CDR2 FQNEAQ. DNA for the CDR3: TGTGCCAGCAGCTTAGGCGGGAGCGACTACAATGAGCAGTTCTTC. It specifies CASSLGGSDYNEQFF.

This clonotype has only a few counts. The rearrangement uses TRBV20-1 and TRBJ2-2; 8 bases are a match to TRBD1. V lost 5 bases to trimming and J lost 6 bases; unmatched junction nucleotides: 11. Germline V gene sequence: CDR1 DFQATT, CDR2 SNEGSKA (reference sequence). The CDR3 length is 15 residues. The chain's CDR3 is CSAPTRTGSPGELFF. For the CDR3, the DNA is TGCAGTGCTCCAACCCGGACAGGGAGCCCCGGGGAGCTGTTTTTT.

This clonotype has a handful of counts. V is TRBV9 and J is TRBJ2-6, with 9 bases matching TRBD1. This CDR3 comprises 16 residues. Germline V gene data show CDR1 as SGDLS and CDR2 as YYNGEE. The trim removed 3 bases at V and 4 bases at J, leaving 5 bases unmatched. Here the CDR3 DNA reads TGTGCCAGCAGCGGGGGACAGGGCTCGGGGGCCAACGTCCTGACTTTC. Translation gives CASSGGQGSGANVLTF.

The V call is TRBV7-8, the J call TRBJ2-7; TRBD2 matches at 9 bases. Trimming at V came to 4 bases and at J to 5 bases, leaving 18 bases not matched to a gene. This CDR3 is built from 18 residues. The V gene's germline CDR1 is SGHVS and CDR2 FQNEAQ. The CDR3 bases are TGTGCCAGCAGCTCAACGACTTTTGTTGCGGGAGGGACCCACGAGCAGTACTTC. This sequence encodes CASSSTTFVAGGTHEQYF.

The sample holds a few counts of this clonotype. The V and J genes are TRBV12-3 or TRBV12-4 and TRBJ2-1, with 12 bases fitting TRBD2. There are 15 residues in the CDR3. V lost 6 bases and J lost 7; bases outside the gene matches: 7. The DNA of the CDR3 is TGTGCCAGCAGCAGGAGACTAGCGGGAGTTAATGAGCAGTTCTTC. As protein: CASSRRLAGVNEQFF.

J is TRBJ2-1 and V is TRBV5-1; D perhaps matches TRBD1 (6 bases). Trimming shortened V by 2 bases and J by 7 bases, and 19 bases separated the two germline ends. CDR1 SGHRS and CDR2 YFSETQ come from the germline V gene. The CDR3 is 16 amino acids. CDR3 sequence: CASSLRQAAPLNEQFF. The CDR3, as DNA: TGCGCCAGCAGCTTAAGACAGGCGGCCCCTTTGAATGAGCAGTTCTTC.

This clonotype came up a few times. V gene TRBV6-1 combines with J gene TRBJ1-5, with TRBD1 as a possible D gene (5 bases). Trimming pared 6 bases from V and 6 bases from J, leaving 15 bases between. CDR3 length: 14 amino acids. The germline gives CDR1 MNHNS, CDR2 SASEGT. The CDR3, as DNA: TGTGCCAGCAGCCCCTGGGGAGGGACTCAGCCCCAGCATTTT. It encodes CASSPWGGTQPQHF.

This clonotype was detected only a few times. The genes are TRBV5-1 and TRBJ2-2, with a weak D call TRBD1 (6 bases). CDR1 SGHRS and CDR2 YFSETQ come from the germline V gene. The CDR3 runs 15 residues. The V end was cut by 3 bases, the J end by 1 base, with 10 bases between. This chain's CDR3 is CASSSRGWNTGELFF. CDR3 coding DNA: TGCGCCAGCAGCTCCAGGGGTTGGAACACCGGGGAGCTGTTTTTT.

The chain uses TRBV5-1 and TRBJ1-1; TRBD1 agrees at 12 bases. The V segment lost 0 bases and the J segment 5 bases; nucleotides outside the gene matches: 5. The CDR3 has 16 residues. CDR1 is SGHRS and CDR2 is YFSETQ in the germline V gene. CDR3 nucleotide sequence: TGCGCCAGCAGCTTGGAGGGACAGGGGGCTTTTACTGAAGCTTTCTTT. Translation gives CASSLEGQGAFTEAFF.

The rearrangement uses TRBV2 and TRBJ1-1; no clear D. V was pared by 9 bases and J by 4 bases, with 15 bases between. Germline assignment: CDR1 SNHLY and CDR2 FYNNEI. There are 13 residues in the CDR3. CDR3 loop: CARRNDGRTEAFF. CDR3 DNA: TGTGCCAGACGTAATGATGGTCGCACTGAAGCTTTCTTT.

This clonotype has a count of ten or more. The chain joins TRBV4-1 to TRBJ2-7; tentative D call: TRBD2 (6 bases). Trimming stripped 1 base from V and 2 bases from J, with 12 bases between. CDR3 length: 15 amino acids. The germline CDR1 and CDR2 sequences are MGHRA and YSYEKL. The CDR3 loop reads CASSQVGGLAYEQYF. In DNA form, the CDR3 reads TGCGCCAGCAGCCAAGTAGGAGGGCTAGCCTACGAGCAGTACTTC.

As for this clonotype: A read error may produce the germline difference seen at one junction end. The rearrangement joins TRBV3-1 to TRBJ2-3; D call uncertain. The CDR3 is 15 residues long. CDR1 and CDR2 (germline): LGHDT, YNNKEL (reference sequence). DNA of the CDR3: TGCGCCAGCAGCCAGACCCTGGCAGTACCCAATACGCAGTATTTT. Encoded protein: CASSQTLAVPNTQYF.

As concerns this clonotype: A much larger clone is a single base away; this may be a read error. V usage is TRBV12-3 or TRBV12-4 and J usage is TRBJ2-1; D possibly corresponds to TRBD2 (6 bases). The CDR3 is made up of 13 amino acids. CDR3 loop: CANSLNRRGEQFF. DNA for the CDR3: TGTGCCAACAGTTTAAACAGGCGGGGTGAGCAGTTCTTC.

The chain employs TRBV7-2 and TRBJ2-2; the match to TRBD1 covers 8 bases. The CDR3 spans 14 residues. The V gene's germline CDR1 is SGHTA and CDR2 FQGNSA. The J segment lost 7 bases and the V segment lost 5 bases, leaving 6 bases of the junction unmatched. The CDR3 DNA sequence: TGTGCCAGCAGCACCAGGGGGCCAGGCGGGGAGCTGTTTTTT. Amino acids: CASSTRGPGGELFF.